This T cell receptor beta chain was obtained from a study of blood T cell repertoires in COVID-19 (dated by TCRdb to 2019 to 2021). About the full investigation: Samples from collaborators originated in the United States, Italy and Spain and spanned both the acute and convalescent phases of COVID-19. The samples were drawn from two sources: the first 160 participants of the ongoing ImmuneRACE study, and 1,000 to 1,500 subjects contributed by 6 global collaborators. Where available, HLA class I and class II types were taken from metadata supplied by the sample provider and were not determined by assay-based typing. The material from the prospective study consisted of cDNA or gDNA derived from T cells, B-cell-depleted T cells, or PBMCs. Deeply sampled blood TCRbeta repertoires from subjects exposed to, actively infected with, or recovered from COVID-19 were included in the dataset. Nearly every sample came with metadata listing a de-identified subject ID, COVID-19 status, age in years and sex. The repertoires were released in a freely available public database meant as a resource for research on the immune response to SARS-CoV-2. Findings and caveats that apply to the study as a whole: Clinical and demographic metadata were provided uncurated, with the amount varying by source and participant.

With regard to this clone: Its recognized antigen is unknown. No much larger clonotype is one base removed from it; base qualities were not supplied.

Sequences SGHRS (CDR1) and YFSETQ (CDR2) are obtained from the germline V gene. The CDR3 contains 14 residues, cysteine and phenylalanine counted. Solely the CDR3 DNA is kept, with 42 bases framed from the first base. Compared with germline, V lacks 0 bases and J lacks 8 bases; bases without a gene match: 5. Collaborating institutions collected whole blood in K2EDTA tubes following their own protocols. Collaborator samples were shipped for TCRbeta analysis as frozen whole blood, isolated PBMCs, or DNA extracted from either sample type. TCRbeta CDR3 regions were amplified from genomic DNA by means of the immunoSEQ Assay, a bias-controlled multiplex PCR. The study's own analysis went as follows. The number of nucleated cells in each sample was estimated from the amplification of reference gene primers within the assay. Sequence reads were collapsed and filtered to measure the absolute abundance of every unique TCRbeta CDR3 rearrangement. For each sample, productive Simpson clonality was calculated as the square root of Simpson's diversity index over productive rearrangements. In TCRdb, the immuneACCESS table is reduced to in-frame sequences with V and J assigned. These tables do not hold every clone; where another copy was compared, an unresolved V gene accounts for under half, and the others remain unexplained. That table supplies the V and J calls and clone size; D and trimming were determined from the DNA. Counted in this sample were about 100,000 clones; around four fifths of them appeared once. Of the sample, roughly 13% is held by the ten largest clones.

This chain is built from TRBV5-1 and TRBJ2-1; the central 7 bases match TRBD1. The sample was peripheral blood. The clonotype comes from a man in his fifties or sixties with active or convalescent COVID-19. In nucleotide form, the sequence is TGCGCCAGCAGCTTGGGACAGGGATGGGATGAGCAGTTCTTC. It codes for CASSLGQGWDEQFF.